The entry below describes one T cell receptor (beta chain). The target of this receptor is not known. Base qualities are not recorded, but no much larger clone differs from it by a single base. This sample was included in a study of blood T cell repertoires in COVID-19 (dated by TCRdb to 2019 to 2021). Notes on the research overall: Samples from collaborators originated in the United States, Italy and Spain and spanned both the acute and convalescent phases of COVID-19. The repertoires were released in a freely available public database meant as a resource for research on the immune response to SARS-CoV-2. The material from the prospective study consisted of cDNA or gDNA derived from T cells, B-cell-depleted T cells, or PBMCs. Where HLA class I and class II types were available, the types were taken from metadata supplied by the sample provider, not from assay-based typing. Subjects who had been exposed to COVID-19, were actively infected with it, or had recovered from it provided the deeply sampled blood TCRbeta repertoires that made up the dataset. Sample metadata almost always included a de-identified subject ID, COVID-19 status, age in years and sex. The samples were drawn from two sources: the first 160 participants of the ongoing ImmuneRACE study, and some 1,300 subjects contributed by 6 global collaborators.

The immunoSEQ Assay, a bias-controlled multiplex PCR, was used to amplify TCRbeta CDR3 regions from genomic DNA. In the source study's methods: Nucleated cell counts per sample were estimated from amplification of reference gene primers within the assay. To quantify the absolute abundance of each unique TCRbeta CDR3 rearrangement, sequence reads were collapsed and filtered. For each sample, productive Simpson clonality was calculated as the square root of Simpson's diversity index over productive rearrangements. Drawn from immuneACCESS, this table holds only the in-frame rearrangements with V and J called that TCRdb kept. Clones are partly lost; checked studies trace under half to an unresolved V gene and leave the rest unexplained. V and J calls and clone size are given by that table; D and trimming were obtained from the DNA. The sample records roughly 180,000 clones, nearly 85% of which are singletons. About 5.5% of the sample is taken by the ten largest.

Broad study findings and their caveats: Clinical and demographic metadata were provided uncurated, with the amount varying by source and participant.

CDR1 and CDR2, looked up from the germline V gene (reference sequence), are GTSNPN and SVGIG. V is pruned by 4 bases and J by 7 bases, leaving 10 bases of the junction without a gene match. The CDR3 starts with the cysteine, ends with the phenylalanine, and has 15 residues. Only the CDR3 DNA stays, 45 bases, in frame from base 1. Whole blood was collected in K2EDTA tubes by collaborating institutions according to the institutions' own protocols. For TCRbeta analysis, collaborator samples were shipped as frozen whole blood, as isolated PBMCs, or as DNA extracted from either sample type. The sequence derives from a woman aged 30 to 39 with acute or convalescent COVID-19. The sequencing sample was made of peripheral blood. The rearrangement combines TRBV30 with TRBJ1-4; TRBD1 agrees with 9 junctional bases. In nucleotides, the sequence is TGTGCCTGGACCCCTGCGGGACAGGGAGGTGAAAAACTGTTTTTT. This gives the protein CAWTPAGQGGEKLFF.